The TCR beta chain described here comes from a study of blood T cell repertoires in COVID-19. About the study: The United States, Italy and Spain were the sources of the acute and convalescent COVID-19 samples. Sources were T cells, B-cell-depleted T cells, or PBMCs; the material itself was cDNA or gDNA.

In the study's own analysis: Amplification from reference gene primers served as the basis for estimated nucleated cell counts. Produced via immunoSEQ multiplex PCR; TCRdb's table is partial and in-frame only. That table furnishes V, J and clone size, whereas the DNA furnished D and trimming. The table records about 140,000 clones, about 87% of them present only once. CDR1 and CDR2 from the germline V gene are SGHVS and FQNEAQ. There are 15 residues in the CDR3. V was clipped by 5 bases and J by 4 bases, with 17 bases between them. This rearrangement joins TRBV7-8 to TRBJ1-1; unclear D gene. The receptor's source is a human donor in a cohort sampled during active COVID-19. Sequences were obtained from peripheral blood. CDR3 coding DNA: TGTGCCAGCAGCCCAAGGAGGGTACGGGGCACTGAAGCTTTCTTT. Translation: CASSPRRVRGTEAFF.